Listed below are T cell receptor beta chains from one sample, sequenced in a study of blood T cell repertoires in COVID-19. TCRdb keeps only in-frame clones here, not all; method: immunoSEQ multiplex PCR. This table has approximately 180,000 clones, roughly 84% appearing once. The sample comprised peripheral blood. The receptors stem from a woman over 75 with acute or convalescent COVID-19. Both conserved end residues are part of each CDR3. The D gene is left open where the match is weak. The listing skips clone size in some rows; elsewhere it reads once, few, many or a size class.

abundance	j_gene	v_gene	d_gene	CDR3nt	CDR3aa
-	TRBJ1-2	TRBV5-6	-	TGTGCCAGCAGCTTGGGAGGGAGCTATGGCTACACCTTC	CASSLGGSYGYTF
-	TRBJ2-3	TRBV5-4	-	TGTGCCAGCGGCGGTGGCCTCACAGATACGCAGTATTTT	CASGGGLTDTQYF
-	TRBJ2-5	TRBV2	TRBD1	TGTGCCAGCAGTGATGGACAGGTGATACAAGAGACCCAGTACTTC	CASSDGQVIQETQYF
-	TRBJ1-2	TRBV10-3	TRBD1	TGTGCCATCAATAACAGGGGCGAGAATGGCTACACCTTC	CAINNRGENGYTF
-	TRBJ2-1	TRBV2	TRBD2	TGTGCCAGCAGAACGACTAGCGGGAGAGTAAATGAGCAGTTCTTC	CASRTTSGRVNEQFF
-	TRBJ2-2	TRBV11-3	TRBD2	TGTGCCAGCAGCTTCCTAGCGGGAGGGACCGGGGAGCTGTTTTTT	CASSFLAGGTGELFF
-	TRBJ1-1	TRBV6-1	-	TGTGCCAGCAGTGAACGGGTTGTGAACACTGAAGCTTTCTTT	CASSERVVNTEAFF
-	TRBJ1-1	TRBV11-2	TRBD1	TGTGCCAGCAGCTCTACCGACAGGGGTTTGAACACTGAAGCTTTCTTT	CASSSTDRGLNTEAFF
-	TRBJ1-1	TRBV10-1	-	TGCGCCAGCAGTGGGAAGCCGGGAAGGCTAATGGACACTGAAGCTTTCTTT	CASSGKPGRLMDTEAFF
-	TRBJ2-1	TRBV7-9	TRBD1	TGTGCCAGCAGCTTTCGAGACAGGGGGATAGGTGAGCAGTTCTTC	CASSFRDRGIGEQFF
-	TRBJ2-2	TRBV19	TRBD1	TGTGCCAGTAGGCGGACAGGGTCGTCGAACACCGGGGAGCTGTTTTTT	CASRRTGSSNTGELFF
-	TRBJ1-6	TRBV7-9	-	TGTGCCAGCAGCTTATTAGGGAGTTCACCCCTCCACTTT	CASSLLGSSPLHF
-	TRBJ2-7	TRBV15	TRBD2	TGTGCCACCAGCCCACCGACTAGCGACCCCTACGAGCAGTACTTC	CATSPPTSDPYEQYF
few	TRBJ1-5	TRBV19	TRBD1	TGTGCCAGTAGTATGCCCTCGACAGGGCGTTATAGCAATCAGCCCCAGCATTTT	CASSMPSTGRYSNQPQHF
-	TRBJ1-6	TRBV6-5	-	TGTGCCAGCAGTACCATGACCGGGACATCTCCCCTCCACTTT	CASSTMTGTSPLHF
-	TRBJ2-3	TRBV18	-	TGTGCCAGCTCACCACCCAGGAGCACAGATACGCAGTATTTT	CASSPPRSTDTQYF
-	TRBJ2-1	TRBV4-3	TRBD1	TGCGCCAGCAGCCAAGCCAGAACCGGGACAGGGAACAATGAGCAGTTCTTC	CASSQARTGTGNNEQFF
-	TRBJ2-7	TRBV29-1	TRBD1	TGCAGCGTTCAGGACAGGTTCAATTACGAGCAGTACTTC	CSVQDRFNYEQYF
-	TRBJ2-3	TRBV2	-	TGTGCCAGCAGTGAAGCGACGCGGGCCACGCAGTATTTT	CASSEATRATQYF
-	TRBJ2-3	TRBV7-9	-	TGTGCCAGCAGCCCAGAGTCGACAGTGGGCACAGATACGCAGTATTTT	CASSPESTVGTDTQYF
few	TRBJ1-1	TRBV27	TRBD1	TGTGCCAGCAGTCAAACCCCGACAGGGAGGAACACTGAAGCTTTCTTT	CASSQTPTGRNTEAFF
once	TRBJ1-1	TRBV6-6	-	TGTGCCAGCAGTTACGGCAGGGTAGGGGGTTCGGGTGAAGCTTTCTTT	CASSYGRVGGSGEAFF
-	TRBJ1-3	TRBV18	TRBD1	TGTGCCAGCTCACCGACAGGGGCGGGGACCATATATTTT	CASSPTGAGTIYF
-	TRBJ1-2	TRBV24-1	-	TGTGCCACCAGTGATTACGGGAGAAACTATGGCTACACCTTC	CATSDYGRNYGYTF
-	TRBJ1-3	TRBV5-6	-	TGTGCCAGCAGCTTGGGTGGCTCAAACACCATATATTTT	CASSLGGSNTIYF
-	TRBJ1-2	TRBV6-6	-	TGTGCCAGCAGTCCCGGGGGTCCCTATGGCTACACCTTC	CASSPGGPYGYTF
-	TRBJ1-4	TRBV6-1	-	TGTGCCAGCAGTGACCCTGGGGGGGCGGAGCGTGAAAAACTGTTTTTT	CASSDPGGAEREKLFF
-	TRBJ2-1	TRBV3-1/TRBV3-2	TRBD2	TGTGCCAGCGGCCAGACTAGCGGGAACTACAATGAGCAGTTCTTC	CASGQTSGNYNEQFF
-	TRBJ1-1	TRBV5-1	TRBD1	TGCGCCAGCAGCTTAGGACAGGGCCTTCCCACTGAAGCTTTCTTT	CASSLGQGLPTEAFF
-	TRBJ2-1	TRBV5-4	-	TGTGCCAGCAGATTAGCGGATTCCTACAATGAGCAGTTCTTC	CASRLADSYNEQFF
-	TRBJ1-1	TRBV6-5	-	TGTGCCAGCAGTTACTGGCAGGACATGAACACTGAAGCTTTCTTT	CASSYWQDMNTEAFF
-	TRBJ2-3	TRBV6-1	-	TGTGCCAGCAGTGAAGCGGGACATCGCACAGATACGCAGTATTTT	CASSEAGHRTDTQYF
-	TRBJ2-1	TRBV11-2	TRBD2	TGTGCCAGCAGCTCCGGGACTAGCGGTACCGGAGAGCAGTTCTTC	CASSSGTSGTGEQFF
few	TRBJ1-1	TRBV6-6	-	TGTGCCAGCAGTTCCCAGGAGAACACTGAAGCTTTCTTT	CASSSQENTEAFF
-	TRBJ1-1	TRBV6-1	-	TGTGCCAGCAGTGCCGGTGCACCCCACTCCACCCACACTGAAGCTTTCTTT	CASSAGAPHSTHTEAFF
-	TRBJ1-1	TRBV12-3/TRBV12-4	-	TGTGCCAGCAGTTACACCGAGAACACTGAAGCTTTCTTT	CASSYTENTEAFF
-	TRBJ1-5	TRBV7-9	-	TGTGCCAGCAGCTACGAGGGCAATCAGCCCCAGCATTTT	CASSYEGNQPQHF
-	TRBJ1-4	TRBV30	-	TGTGCCTGGGGACGGGATGGTGAAAAACTGTTTTTT	CAWGRDGEKLFF
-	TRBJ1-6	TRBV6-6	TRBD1	TGTGCCAGCAGACTGGGGACAGGGACGTCACCCCTCCACTTT	CASRLGTGTSPLHF
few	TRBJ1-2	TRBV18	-	TGTGCCAGCTCACAACAACAGGGAGATGGCTACACCTTC	CASSQQQGDGYTF
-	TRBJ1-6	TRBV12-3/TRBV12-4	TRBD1	TGTGCCAGCATCCTCACAGGGGATTCACCCCTCCACTTT	CASILTGDSPLHF
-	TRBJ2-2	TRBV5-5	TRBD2	TGTGCCAGCAGCTTTCTAGCGGGAGCTGTCACCGGGGAGCTGTTTTTT	CASSFLAGAVTGELFF
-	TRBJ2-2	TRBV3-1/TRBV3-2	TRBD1	TGTGCCAGCAGCCTAGACAGGGGGCTAACGAACACCGGGGAGCTGTTTTTT	CASSLDRGLTNTGELFF
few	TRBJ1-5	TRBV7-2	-	TGTGCCAGCAGCTTAGGCGTCGGTCAGCCCCAGCATTTT	CASSLGVGQPQHF
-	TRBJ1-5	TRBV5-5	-	TGTGCCAGCAGCTTGGGGGGCAGTTTAAGCAATCAGCCCCAGCATTTT	CASSLGGSLSNQPQHF
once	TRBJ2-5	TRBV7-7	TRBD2	TGTGCCAGCAGCCGGGGGGAGCGCGAGACCCAGTACTTC	CASSRGERETQYF